This T cell receptor (beta chain) was identified during a study of T cell changes during pregnancy in multiple sclerosis. Some clones are missing from TCRdb's copy, which holds only in-frame ones; the method was immunoSEQ multiplex PCR. Of roughly 110,000 clones in the sample, less than 95% were seen once. V lost 2 bases to trimming and J lost 11 bases, with 10 bases between them. The CDR3 covers 12 residues. CDR1 is SEHNR, CDR2 FQNEAQ, per germline (reference sequence). The TCR originated in a female donor in good health, enrolled as a control in a pregnancy study. V and J are TRBV7-9 and TRBJ1-5, with D possibly matching TRBD1 (6 bases). The sequencing used peripheral blood, collected in the third trimester of pregnancy. The CDR3 spells CASSLPQGTQHF. For the CDR3, the DNA is TGTGCCAGCAGCTTACCGCAGGGGACCCAGCATTTT.